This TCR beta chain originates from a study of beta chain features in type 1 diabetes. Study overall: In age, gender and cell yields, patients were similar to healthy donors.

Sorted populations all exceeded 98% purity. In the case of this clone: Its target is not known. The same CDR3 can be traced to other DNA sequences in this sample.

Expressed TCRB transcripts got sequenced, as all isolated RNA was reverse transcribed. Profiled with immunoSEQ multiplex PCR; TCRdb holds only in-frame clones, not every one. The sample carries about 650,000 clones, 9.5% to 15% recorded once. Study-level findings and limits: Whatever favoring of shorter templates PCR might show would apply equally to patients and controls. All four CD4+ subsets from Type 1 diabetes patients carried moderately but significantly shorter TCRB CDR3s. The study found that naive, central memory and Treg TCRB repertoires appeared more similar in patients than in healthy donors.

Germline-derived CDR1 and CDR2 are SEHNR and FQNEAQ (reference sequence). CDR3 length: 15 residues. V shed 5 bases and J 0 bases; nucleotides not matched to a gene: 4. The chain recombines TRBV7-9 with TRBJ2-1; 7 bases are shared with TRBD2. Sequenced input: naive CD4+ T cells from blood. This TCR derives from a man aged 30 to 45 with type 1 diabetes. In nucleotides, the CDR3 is TGTGCCAGCAGCCCGCGGGGGAGCTCCTACAATGAGCAGTTCTTC. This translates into CASSPRGSSYNEQFF.